These 16 T cell receptor beta chains share one sample of origin, sequenced in a study of PD-L1 blockade in urothelial cancer. Sequencing was performed with immunoSEQ multiplex PCR; in TCRdb, only in-frame clones are kept and a portion is missing. The sample lists about 45,000 clones, 88% occurring once. This material consisted of PBMCs, taken around atezolizumab (anti-PD-L1) treatment. These receptor sequences come from a man aged 80 or over with urothelial cancer.

The genes are TRBV6-5 and TRBJ1-1; TRBD1 aligns across 7 bases. CDR1 is MNHEY, CDR2 SVGAGI, per germline. V dropped 6 bases and J dropped 2; count of bases not matched to a gene: 6. The CDR3 length is 14 residues. The CDR3 DNA sequence: TGTGCCAGCAGACCCGGGACAGCAAACACTGAAGCTTTCTTT. Protein product: CASRPGTANTEAFF.

For this clone: Other DNA sequences from this sample encode an identical CDR3 as well. The V call is TRBV7-2, the J call TRBJ1-1; possible D gene TRBD1, 5 bases. Trimming shortened V by 3 bases and J by 0 bases, and 11 bases separated the two germline ends. The CDR3 covers 15 residues. In germline, CDR1 is SGHTA, CDR2 FQGNSA. The CDR3 here is CASSLGGGMNTEAFF. The CDR3, as DNA: TGTGCCAGCAGCTTGGGGGGTGGCATGAACACTGAAGCTTTCTTT. The full variable domain, completed using reference TRBV7-2 and TRBJ1-1, is GAGVSQSPSNKVTEKGKDVELRCDPISGHTALYWYRQSLGQGLEFLIYFQGNSAPDKSGLPSDRFSAERTGGSVSTLTIQRTQQEDSAVYLCASSLGGGMNTEAFFGQGTRLTVV.

This clone was recorded a few times. The genes are TRBV25-1 and TRBJ1-1; 7 bases agree with TRBD1. CDR1 and CDR2 from the germline V gene are MGHDK and SYGVNS. This CDR3 contains 13 residues. V dropped 5 bases and J dropped 6; count of bases not matched to a gene: 6. CDR3 sequence: CASSLGGGAEAFF. CDR3 DNA: TGTGCCAGCAGTTTAGGGGGCGGCGCTGAAGCTTTCTTT.

A few counts support this clone. The chain carries TRBV7-8 and TRBJ1-1; the D is unclear. V was shortened by 1 base and J by 10 bases, with 7 bases between the two germline ends. Germline-derived CDR1 and CDR2 are SGHVS and FQNEAQ. The CDR3 is 11 amino acids. Here the CDR3 DNA reads TGTGCCAGCAGCTTAGACGGCGGAGCTTTCTTT. Its translation: CASSLDGGAFF.

The chain carries TRBV5-6 and TRBJ1-5; 7 bases are shared with TRBD1. CDR3 length: 15 amino acids. CDR1 and CDR2 (germline): SGHDT, YYEEEE. V shed 1 base and J 0 bases; nucleotides not matched to a gene: 1. This chain's CDR3 is CASSLYRGSNQPQHF. CDR3 coding DNA: TGTGCCAGCAGCTTGTACAGGGGTAGCAATCAGCCCCAGCATTTT.

The chain recombines TRBV7-9 with TRBJ2-4; 7 bases fit TRBD1. The CDR3 is made up of 11 amino acids. V shed 2 bases and J 15 bases; nucleotides not matched to a gene: 4. In germline, CDR1 is SEHNR, CDR2 FQNEAQ (reference sequence). Here the CDR3 DNA reads TGTGCCAGCAGCTTATCGGACAGGCTGTACTTC. Translation gives CASSLSDRLYF. Filled out from reference TRBV7-9 and TRBJ2-4, the complete variable domain reads DTGVSQNPRHKITKRGQNVTFRCDPISEHNRLYWYRQTLGQGPEFLTYFQNEAQLEKSRLLSDRFSAERPKGSFSTLEIQRTEQGDSAMYLCASSLSDRLYFGAGTRLSVL.

The V and J genes are TRBV6-1 and TRBJ2-7, with D possibly being TRBD2 (5 bases). Germline values: CDR1 MNHNS, CDR2 SASEGT. The ends were cut back, 3 bases at V and 0 bases at J, with 12 bases in the middle. The CDR3 is made up of 15 amino acids. In nucleotides, the CDR3 is TGTGCCAGCAGTGATAACCCGGGAACCTCCTACGAGCAGTACTTC. Protein: CASSDNPGTSYEQYF.

CDR3 DNA: TGTGCCAGCAGTTACGGACAGGGGAGGTCCTACGAGCAGTACTTC. Translated: CASSYGQGRSYEQYF. V usage is TRBV6-5 and J usage is TRBJ2-7; the match to TRBD1 covers 9 bases. With 2 bases clipped from V and 1 base from J, the junction kept 3 bases outside the gene matches. Germline loops: CDR1 MNHEY, CDR2 SVGAGI. This CDR3 contains 15 residues.

This rearrangement joins TRBV28 to TRBJ2-2, with 8 bases that match TRBD1. The germline V gene encodes CDR1 MDHEN and CDR2 SYDVKM. The CDR3 is made up of 15 amino acids. Trimming at V came to 4 bases and at J to 4 bases, leaving 5 bases not matched to a gene. This CDR3 is CASSSPGGVTGELFF. CDR3 sequence (DNA): TGTGCCAGCAGTTCACCAGGGGGCGTCACCGGGGAGCTGTTTTTT.

The chain employs TRBV30 and TRBJ1-2, with D unresolved. The CDR3 totals 16 residues. V was trimmed by 0 bases and J by 4 bases, leaving 18 bases between them. Germline CDR1 is GTSNPN and CDR2 is SVGIG (reference sequence). The CDR3 sequence: CAWSVPPTWSTYGYTF. Written as DNA, the CDR3 is TGTGCCTGGAGTGTACCTCCAACGTGGAGTACCTATGGCTACACCTTC.

The chain combines TRBV29-1 with TRBJ2-7; D is possibly TRBD2 (6 bases). Trimming left V 4 bases short and J 2 bases short, with 9 bases between. The CDR3 is 12 residues long. Germline V lookup: CDR1 SQVTM, CDR2 ANQGSEA. This chain's CDR3 is CSVGRGTYEQYF. Here the CDR3 DNA reads TGCAGCGTTGGGCGGGGTACCTACGAGCAGTACTTC.

The chain is built from TRBV6-5 and TRBJ1-3, with D unclear. There are 13 residues in the CDR3. V was clipped by 2 bases and J by 0 bases, with 2 bases between them. Germline V gene sequence: CDR1 MNHEY, CDR2 SVGAGI. CDR3 coding DNA: TGTGCCAGCAGTTACCTCTCTGGAAACACCATATATTTT. It yields the protein CASSYLSGNTIYF.

V usage is TRBV19 and J usage is TRBJ1-2; 8 bases are shared with TRBD1. Unmatched junction bases numbered 12, after V lost 11 bases and J lost 4 bases. CDR1 is LNHDA, CDR2 SQIVND, per germline (reference sequence). This CDR3 comprises 14 residues. This CDR3 reads CAGHAGGRGYGYTF. The CDR3 DNA reads as TGTGCCGGACACGCAGGGGGCAGAGGCTATGGCTACACCTTC.

The J gene is TRBJ2-7, the V gene TRBV12-2; TRBD2, as called in the table, went unchecked against the DNA. TRBV12-2 is a pseudogene locus. The CDR3 runs 14 residues. The CDR3: CASRREGLRDEQYF. CDR3 bases: TGTGCAAGTCGCCGGGAGGGCCTCAGGGACGAGCAGTACTTC.

The CDR3 here is CASRGDTGRGQGAYNEQFF. CDR3 coding DNA: TGTGCCAGCAGAGGAGACACGGGCAGGGGACAGGGCGCCTACAATGAGCAGTTCTTC. The rearrangement links TRBV7-2 to TRBJ2-1, with 9 bases fitting TRBD1. Germline CDR1 SGHTA, CDR2 FQGNSA. J lost 2 bases, V lost 6 bases, and 17 bases had no gene match. This CDR3 contains 19 residues. Together with reference TRBV7-2 and TRBJ2-1, the CDR3 gives the full variable domain: GAGVSQSPSNKVTEKGKDVELRCDPISGHTALYWYRQSLGQGLEFLIYFQGNSAPDKSGLPSDRFSAERTGGSVSTLTIQRTQQEDSAVYLCASRGDTGRGQGAYNEQFFGPGTRLTVL.

V gene TRBV6-1 combines with J gene TRBJ1-5; D gene ambiguous. The germline V gene has CDR1 MNHNS and CDR2 SASEGT. The CDR3 covers 17 residues. V was trimmed by 0 bases and J by 6 bases, leaving 18 bases between them. The CDR3 region has the DNA TGTGCCAGCAGTGAAGCGCCTCAGACTCAATATGGTCAGCCCCAGCATTTT. Protein sequence: CASSEAPQTQYGQPQHF.